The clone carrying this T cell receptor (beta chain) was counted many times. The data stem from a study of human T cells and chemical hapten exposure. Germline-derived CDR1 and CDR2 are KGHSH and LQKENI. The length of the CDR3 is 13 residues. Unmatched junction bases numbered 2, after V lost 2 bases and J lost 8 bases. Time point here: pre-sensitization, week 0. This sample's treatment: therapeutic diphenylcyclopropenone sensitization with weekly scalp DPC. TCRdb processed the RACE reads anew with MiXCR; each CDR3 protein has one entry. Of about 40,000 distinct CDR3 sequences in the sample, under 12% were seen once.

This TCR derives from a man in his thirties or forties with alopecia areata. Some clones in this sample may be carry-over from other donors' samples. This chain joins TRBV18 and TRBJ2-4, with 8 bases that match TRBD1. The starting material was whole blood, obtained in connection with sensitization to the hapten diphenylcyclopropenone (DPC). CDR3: CASSPGQGYIQYF. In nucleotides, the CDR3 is TGTGCCAGCTCACCAGGACAGGGTTACATTCAGTACTTC. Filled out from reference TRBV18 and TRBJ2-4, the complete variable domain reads NAGVMQNPRHLVRRRGQEARLRCSPMKGHSHVYWYRQLPEEGLKFMVYLQKENIIDESGMPKERFSAEFPKEGPSILRIQQVVRGDSAAYFCASSPGQGYIQYFGAGTRLSVL.